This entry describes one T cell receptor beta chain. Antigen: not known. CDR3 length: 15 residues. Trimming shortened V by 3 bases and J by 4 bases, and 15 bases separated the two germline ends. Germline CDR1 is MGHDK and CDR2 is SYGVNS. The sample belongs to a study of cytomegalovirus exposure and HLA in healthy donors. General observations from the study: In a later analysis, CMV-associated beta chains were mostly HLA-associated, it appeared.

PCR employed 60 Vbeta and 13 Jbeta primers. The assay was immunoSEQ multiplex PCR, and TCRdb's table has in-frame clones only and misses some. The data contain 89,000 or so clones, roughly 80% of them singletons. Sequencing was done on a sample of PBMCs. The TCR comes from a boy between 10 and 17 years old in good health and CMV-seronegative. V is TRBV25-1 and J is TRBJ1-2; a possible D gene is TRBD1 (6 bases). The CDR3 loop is CASSEPRGESYGYTF. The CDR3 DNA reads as TGTGCCAGCAGTGAGCCCAGGGGAGAGTCCTATGGCTACACCTTC.